These 30 T cell receptor beta chains were all obtained from the same sample, sequenced in a study of beta chain features in type 1 diabetes. Reverse transcription of all isolated RNA meant that expressed TCRB transcripts were sequenced. Data came from immunoSEQ multiplex PCR; TCRdb stores just in-frame clones and leaves some out. The sample contains a few hundred thousand clones, about 15% of which appear only once. Source material: naive CD4+ T cells from blood. These receptors were collected from a woman between 18 and 30 years old in good health.

This clone was seen a few times. The V gene is TRBV7-2, the J gene TRBJ2-2; D is unclear. In germline, CDR1 is SGHTA, CDR2 FQGNSA. The CDR3 is 14 amino acids. V lost 5 bases, J lost 7 bases, and 14 bases lay in between. CDR3 sequence: CASSRQVIGGELFF. CDR3 nucleotide sequence: TGTGCCAGCAGCCGACAAGTTATTGGCGGGGAGCTGTTTTTT.

This clone was counted between two and nine times. The chain couples TRBV30 to TRBJ1-2; D might be TRBD1 (6 bases). Germline assignment: CDR1 GTSNPN and CDR2 SVGIG (reference sequence). This CDR3 is 13 amino acids long. V lost 2 bases to trimming and J lost 5 bases, with 12 bases between them. DNA of the CDR3: TGTGCCTGGAGTCCAGGGGCGCGGTATGGCTACACCTTC. Its protein product is CAWSPGARYGYTF.

This clone was observed a few times. The chain employs TRBV19 and TRBJ2-2, with D maybe TRBD1 (5 bases). Trimming removed 2 bases at V and 5 bases at J, with 6 bases between. CDR1 is LNHDA and CDR2 is SQIVND in the germline V gene (reference sequence). This CDR3 is 13 amino acids long. CDR3 DNA sequence: TGTGCCAGTAGTATACAGGGTACCGGGGAGCTGTTTTTT. Encoded protein: CASSIQGTGELFF.

This clone was observed a handful of times. This chain uses TRBV29-1 with TRBJ2-7; TRBD2 matches at 10 bases. The V segment lost 6 bases and the J segment 1 base; nucleotides outside the gene matches: 6. This CDR3 spans 14 amino acids. In germline, CDR1 is SQVTM, CDR2 ANQGSEA. CDR3 loop: CSVSGLAVSYEQYF. Written as DNA, the CDR3 is TGCAGCGTATCTGGACTAGCGGTTTCCTACGAGCAGTACTTC.

This chain connects TRBV18 to TRBJ1-4, with 7 bases matching TRBD1. The length of the CDR3 is 14 residues. Germline V CDR1 and CDR2: KGHSH, LQKENI. The ends lost 6 bases at V and 8 bases at J; junction bases unmatched: 9. The CDR3 protein is CASSYGTVREKLFF. The CDR3, as DNA: TGTGCCAGCTCGTACGGGACAGTGAGAGAAAAACTGTTTTTT.

This clone came up a few times. The V call is TRBV5-4, the J call TRBJ1-1; D is perhaps TRBD1 (5 bases). Germline assignment: CDR1 SGHNT and CDR2 YYREEE (reference sequence). This CDR3 has 14 amino acids. V was trimmed by 3 bases and J by 7 bases, leaving 16 bases between them. This CDR3 reads CASSSSWTRNEAFF. The CDR3 bases are TGTGCCAGCAGCTCCTCCTGGACACGCAATGAAGCTTTCTTT. Full variable domain (remainder filled in from reference TRBV5-4 and TRBJ1-1): ETGVTQSPTHLIKTRGQQVTLRCSSQSGHNTVSWYQQALGQGPQFIFQYYREEENGRGNFPPRFSGLQFPNYSSELNVNALELDDSALYLCASSSSWTRNEAFFGQGTRLTVV.

The chain is built from TRBV15 and TRBJ2-1; TRBD2 matches 7 bases. This CDR3 has 16 amino acids. Germline values: CDR1 LNHNV, CDR2 YYDKDF (reference sequence). The V gene end was trimmed by 0 bases and the J gene end by 0 bases; junction bases not matched to a gene: 2. In nucleotides, the CDR3 is TGTGCCACCAGCAGAGATCTAGCGGTCTCCTACAATGAGCAGTTCTTC. Its protein is CATSRDLAVSYNEQFF.

There are a few counts of this clone. The chain links TRBV9 to TRBJ1-1, with 8 bases aligning to TRBD1. V trimming: 3 bases; J trimming: 4 bases; junction bases outside the gene matches: 8. Germline assignment: CDR1 SGDLS and CDR2 YYNGEE. This CDR3 comprises 15 residues. The CDR3 region has the DNA TGTGCCAGCAGCGCCTTAGGACAGGGCGCCACTGAAGCTTTCTTT. Translated: CASSALGQGATEAFF.

This clone was observed a handful of times. The CDR3 DNA sequence: TGTGCCAGCTCACCGGGGACAGATCGGACCGGGGAGCTGTTTTTT. Protein product: CASSPGTDRTGELFF. The genes are TRBV18 and TRBJ2-2, with TRBD1 identical over 7 bases. Trimming took 3 bases from V and 5 from J; bases not matched to a gene: 6. CDR3 length: 15 amino acids. Germline V gene lookup returns CDR1 KGHSH and CDR2 LQKENI.

This chain links TRBV7-2 with TRBJ1-5; no reliable D call. The CDR3 spans 14 residues. Trimming shortened V by 1 base and J by 5 bases, and 9 bases separated the two germline ends. CDR1 is SGHTA and CDR2 is FQGNSA in the germline V gene. CDR3 residues: CASSLGRGYQPQHF. In nucleotides, the CDR3 is TGTGCCAGCAGCTTAGGTCGGGGATATCAGCCCCAGCATTTT.

This rearrangement joins TRBV5-1 to TRBJ2-3; a weak D match, TRBD1 (5 bases). The CDR3 sequence is 15 residues long. V lost 2 bases and J lost 6, with 16 bases in between. Per germline, CDR1 SGHRS and CDR2 YFSETQ. The CDR3 DNA reads TGCGCCAGCAGCTTAGAACGGACAACTGGGGATACGCAGTATTTT. Encoded protein: CASSLERTTGDTQYF.

The rearrangement uses TRBV10-1 and TRBJ2-5; 8 positions match TRBD1. This CDR3 spans 13 amino acids. In germline, CDR1 is WNHNN, CDR2 SYGVQD (reference sequence). With V trimmed by 6 bases and J by 5 bases, 5 bases remained unmatched. The CDR3 DNA follows: TGCGCCAGCAGCACGGGACAGGTGGAGACCCAGTACTTC. Translation: CASSTGQVETQYF.

This clone was seen only a few times. The genes are TRBV29-1 and TRBJ2-1, with 7 bases identical to TRBD1. CDR3 length: 14 amino acids. Per the germline V gene, CDR1 is SQVTM and CDR2 is ANQGSEA. The V and J ends lost 4 bases and 4 bases, in that order; junction bases with no gene match: 7. CDR3 nucleotides: TGCAGCGTTGTGGGGACAGTTAGTTACAATGAGCAGTTCTTC. Translated: CSVVGTVSYNEQFF.

The chain couples TRBV14 to TRBJ2-1, with 15 bases identical to TRBD2. The germline V gene encodes CDR1 SGHDN and CDR2 FVKESK. CDR3 length: 17 residues. J lost 8 bases, V lost 3 bases, and 8 bases had no gene match. The CDR3 sequence is CASSQDPGLAGGHEQFF. In nucleotides, the CDR3 is TGTGCCAGCAGCCAGGACCCGGGACTAGCGGGAGGTCATGAGCAGTTCTTC.

Here the CDR3 reads CASSLGAGNEQYF. The CDR3 bases are TGTGCCAGCAGCTTGGGGGCGGGTAACGAGCAGTACTTC. The J gene is TRBJ2-7, the V gene TRBV7-2; D is perhaps TRBD1 (6 bases). Germline CDR1 and CDR2: SGHTA and FQGNSA. Deletions cut 3 bases from V and 5 bases from J, with 11 bases between. There are 13 residues in the CDR3.

In this sample, this clone turned up a few times. The rearrangement uses TRBV7-2 and TRBJ2-3; D perhaps matches TRBD2 (6 bases). The CDR3 is 18 residues long. V lost 1 base and J 0 bases, leaving 17 bases between the germline ends. Germline V lookup: CDR1 SGHTA, CDR2 FQGNSA. CDR3 bases: TGTGCCAGCAGCTTAGTTGGGGGGACGGCCTATAGCACAGATACGCAGTATTTT. Translated: CASSLVGGTAYSTDTQYF.

In its sample, this clone was seen a few times. The gene calls are TRBV7-2 and TRBJ2-3, with 8 bases that match TRBD2. Trimming at V came to 1 base and at J to 5 bases, leaving 5 bases not matched to a gene. This CDR3 has 15 residues. Germline V gives CDR1 SGHTA, CDR2 FQGNSA. CDR3 sequence (DNA): TGTGCCAGCAGCTTAGGACTAGCGTTTGGAGATACGCAGTATTTT. It encodes CASSLGLAFGDTQYF.

This clone was found a few times. The chain is built from TRBV15 and TRBJ2-7, with TRBD2 matching over 7 bases. Trimming removed 0 bases from V and 9 bases from J; junction bases left unmatched: 8. Looked up from germline, CDR1 is LNHNV and CDR2 is YYDKDF (reference sequence). The CDR3 has 14 amino acids. The CDR3 sequence is CATSRDRTRRGQYF. For the CDR3, the DNA is TGTGCCACCAGCAGAGATAGGACTAGGAGGGGGCAGTACTTC.

This clone turned up a few times. The CDR3 sequence: CSVSTAIMNTEAFF. The CDR3 DNA reads TGCAGCGTCTCGACAGCAATTATGAACACTGAAGCTTTCTTT. The chain uses TRBV29-1 and TRBJ1-1, with D perhaps TRBD1 (5 bases). V was shortened by 6 bases and J by 0 bases, with 14 bases between the two germline ends. The CDR3 is 14 residues long. The germline CDR1 and CDR2 sequences are SQVTM and ANQGSEA. Using reference TRBV29-1 and TRBJ1-1 for the parts outside the CDR3, the full variable domain is SAVISQKPSRDICQRGTSLTIQCQVDSQVTMMFWYRQQPGQSLTLIATANQGSEATYESGFVIDKFPISRPNLTFSTLTVSNMSPEDSSIYLCSVSTAIMNTEAFFGQGTRLTVV.

A few counts support this clone. The J gene is TRBJ2-1, the V gene TRBV5-4; 7 positions agree with TRBD2. The CDR3 has 16 residues. The germline CDR1 and CDR2 sequences are SGHNT and YYREEE (reference sequence). V lost 0 bases to trimming and J lost 2 bases; unmatched junction nucleotides: 5. The CDR3 nucleotides are TGTGCCAGCAGCTTGGGGTCCGCGGGAGCCTACAATGAGCAGTTCTTC. This codes for CASSLGSAGAYNEQFF.

The chain links TRBV5-1 to TRBJ1-2; D uncertain. The length of the CDR3 is 14 residues. Trimming took 0 bases from V and 1 from J, leaving 7 bases between them. CDR1 SGHRS and CDR2 YFSETQ come from the germline V gene. The DNA of the CDR3 is TGCGCCAGCAGCTTGGAATACAGTAACTATGGCTACACCTTC. This codes for CASSLEYSNYGYTF.

This clone was counted once. The chain employs TRBV5-1 and TRBJ2-1; 7 bases are shared with TRBD1. CDR1 is SGHRS and CDR2 is YFSETQ in the germline V gene. The CDR3 loop spans 14 amino acids. V was pared by 4 bases and J by 3 bases, with 4 bases of the junction left unmatched. In nucleotides, the CDR3 is TGCGCCAGCAGCACGGGACAGATCTACAATGAGCAGTTCTTC. Translated: CASSTGQIYNEQFF.

The genes are TRBV7-2 and TRBJ1-2; 9 bases map to TRBD1. Germline CDR1 SGHTA, CDR2 FQGNSA. This CDR3 comprises 17 residues. V was clipped by 3 bases and J by 4 bases; unmatched bases: 12. The CDR3 loop is CASSFLLGGQGTYGYTF. The CDR3, as DNA: TGTGCCAGCAGCTTCTTGCTAGGAGGACAGGGGACCTATGGCTACACCTTC.

The rearrangement uses TRBV29-1 and TRBJ1-2, with 10 nucleotides matching TRBD1. Trimming took 2 bases from V and 4 from J; bases not matched to a gene: 7. The germline gives CDR1 SQVTM, CDR2 ANQGSEA. This CDR3 spans 15 amino acids. The CDR3 region is CSVERVGTGAYGYTF. CDR3 DNA sequence: TGCAGCGTTGAAAGGGTTGGGACAGGGGCCTATGGCTACACCTTC.

This clone was counted between two and nine times. V gene TRBV7-3 combines with J gene TRBJ2-7; a possible D gene is TRBD1 (5 bases). The CDR3 runs 13 residues. Germline-derived CDR1 and CDR2 are SGHTA and FQGTGA. The germline V and J ends were trimmed by 5 bases and 5 bases, with 13 bases remaining between them. CDR3 in DNA: TGTGCCAGCAGCCAGGCCAGGGTAGACGAGCAGTACTTC. It specifies CASSQARVDEQYF.

The V and J genes are TRBV7-9 and TRBJ2-5; 7 nucleotides match TRBD1. CDR3 length: 15 amino acids. CDR1 SEHNR and CDR2 FQNEAQ come from the germline V gene (reference sequence). Trimming removed 2 bases from V and 7 bases from J; junction bases left unmatched: 10. The CDR3 DNA reads TGTGCCAGCAGCTTAACGGCAGGGGGAGAGCGGACCCAGTACTTC. It is translated as CASSLTAGGERTQYF.

This clone has a handful of counts. CDR3 protein: CASHEKKETQYF. The CDR3 nucleotides read TGTGCCAGCCATGAGAAGAAAGAGACCCAGTACTTC. The chain is built from TRBV28 and TRBJ2-5; no clear D. The CDR3 totals 12 residues. The germline V gene has CDR1 MDHEN and CDR2 SYDVKM. Trimming stripped 8 bases from V and 3 bases from J, with 10 bases between.

The chain has TRBV5-1 and TRBJ2-1; 9 bases line up with TRBD1. J was trimmed by 7 bases and V by 5 bases; bases with no gene match: 13. Per the germline V gene, CDR1 is SGHRS and CDR2 is YFSETQ. The CDR3 spans 16 residues. In DNA, the CDR3 is TGCGCCAGCAGTCCCCTCGACAGGGGGAGGGCTAATGAGCAGTTCTTC. Its translation is CASSPLDRGRANEQFF.

J is TRBJ1-4 and V is TRBV30, with D possibly matching TRBD1 (5 bases). CDR3 length: 17 amino acids. Trimming took off 4 bases at V and 4 bases at J, with 22 bases between the two ends. The V gene's germline CDR1 is GTSNPN and CDR2 SVGIG (reference sequence). The DNA of the CDR3 is TGTGCCTGGACCGGCTGGGGAACCGGGGACTATAATGAAAAACTGTTTTTT. This encodes CAWTGWGTGDYNEKLFF.

As for this clone: Other DNA sequences from this sample encode an identical CDR3 as well. The chain joins TRBV7-8 to TRBJ2-3; the D is unclear. This CDR3 contains 13 residues. Trimming shortened V by 3 bases and J by 1 base, and 5 bases separated the two germline ends. From germline, CDR1 is SGHVS and CDR2 FQNEAQ. CDR3 nucleotides: TGTGCCAGCAGCTTCCCGGGCACAGATACGCAGTATTTT. Translated, it gives CASSFPGTDTQYF.